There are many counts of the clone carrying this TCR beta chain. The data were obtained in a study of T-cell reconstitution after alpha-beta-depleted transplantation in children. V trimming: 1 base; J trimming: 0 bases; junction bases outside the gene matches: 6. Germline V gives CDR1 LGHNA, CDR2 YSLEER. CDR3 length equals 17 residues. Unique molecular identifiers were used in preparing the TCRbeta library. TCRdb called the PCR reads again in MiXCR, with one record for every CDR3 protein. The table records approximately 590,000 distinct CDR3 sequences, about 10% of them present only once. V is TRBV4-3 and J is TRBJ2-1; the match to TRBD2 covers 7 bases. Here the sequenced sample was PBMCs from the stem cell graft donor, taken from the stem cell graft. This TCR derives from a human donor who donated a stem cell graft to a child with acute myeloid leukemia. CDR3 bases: TGCGCCAGCAGCCAAGGTCGGGGGAGGGGCTCCTACAATGAGCAGTTCTTC. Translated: CASSQGRGRGSYNEQFF.